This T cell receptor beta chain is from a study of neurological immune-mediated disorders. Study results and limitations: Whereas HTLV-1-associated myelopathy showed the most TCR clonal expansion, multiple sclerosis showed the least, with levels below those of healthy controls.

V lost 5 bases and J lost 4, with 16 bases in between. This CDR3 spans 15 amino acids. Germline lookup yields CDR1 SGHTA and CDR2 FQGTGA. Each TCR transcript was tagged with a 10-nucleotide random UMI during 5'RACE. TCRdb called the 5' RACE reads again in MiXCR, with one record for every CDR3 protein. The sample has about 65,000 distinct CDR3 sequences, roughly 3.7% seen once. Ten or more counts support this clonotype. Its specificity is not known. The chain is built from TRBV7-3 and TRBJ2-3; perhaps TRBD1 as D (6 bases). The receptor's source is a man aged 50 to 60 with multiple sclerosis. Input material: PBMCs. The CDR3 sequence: CASSKQTGWADTQYF. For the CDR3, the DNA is TGTGCCAGCAGCAAGCAGACAGGTTGGGCAGATACGCAGTATTTT.